Listed below are T cell receptor beta chains from one sample, sequenced in a study of T cell repertoires in cytomegalovirus infection. TCRdb independently ran MiXCR on the reads; one entry per CDR3 protein. The sample shows more than 250,000 distinct CDR3 sequences, approximately 13% of them seen only once. Sample: PBMCs. The receptors shown here come from a human donor in good health (CMV status not recorded). Some clones in this sample may be carry-over from other donors' samples. The CDR3 runs from the conserved cysteine through the conserved F or W. D genes are given only for firm matches. Rows give clone size only sometimes, using once, few, many, or a class for an expanded clone.

abundance | j_gene | v_gene | d_gene | CDR3nt | CDR3aa
few | TRBJ1-6 | TRBV5-5 | TRBD1 | TGTGCCAGCAGCATCGGGACAGGGGTCAATTCACCCCTCCACTTT | CASSIGTGVNSPLHF
- | TRBJ1-5 | TRBV27 | TRBD1 | TGTGCCAGCACCTCGTCAGGGACAGGGAGGGATCAGCCCCAGCATTTT | CASTSSGTGRDQPQHF
- | TRBJ2-7 | TRBV29-1 | TRBD1 | TGCAGCGTTACACAGGGGGGCCCCTACGAGCAGTACTTC | CSVTQGGPYEQYF
- | TRBJ1-1 | TRBV7-9 | TRBD1 | TGTGCCAGCAGCAGTCCTGACAGGGGCCAGAACACTGAAGCTTTCTTT | CASSSPDRGQNTEAFF
few | TRBJ1-1 | TRBV5-4 | - | TGTGCCAGCAGCACGCTAGGACAGATGAACACTGAAGCTTTCTTT | CASSTLGQMNTEAFF
many | TRBJ1-1 | TRBV7-6 | - | TGTGCCAGCAGCTGGGGAGGGGGGACTTTTATGAACACTGAAGCTTTCTTT | CASSWGGGTFMNTEAFF
few | TRBJ2-7 | TRBV20-1 | - | TGCAGTGCTTACAGAGGAGGCGAGCAGTACTTC | CSAYRGGEQYF
few | TRBJ2-5 | TRBV4-2 | - | TGTGCCAGCAGCCAAGGCCATTGGGCCGATCAAGAGACCCAGTACTTC | CASSQGHWADQETQYF
few | TRBJ2-1 | TRBV6-1 | - | TGTGCCAGTCAAAGGGGGAGTTTTTACAATGAGCAGTTCTTC | CASQRGSFYNEQFF
many | TRBJ2-1 | TRBV12-5 | TRBD2 | TGTGCTAGTGGTTTGGTCTCTCCGGGACTAACTGTCTGGGGTGAGCAGTTCTTC | CASGLVSPGLTVWGEQFF
- | TRBJ2-7 | TRBV29-1 | - | TGCAGCGTTGAAGAGTCCAGTTCCTACGAGCAGTACTTC | CSVEESSSYEQYF
many | TRBJ2-5 | TRBV7-2 | TRBD1 | TGTGCCAGTGGGGGACAGGCCGTTTTATTGTCCCAAGAGACCCAGTACTTC | CASGGQAVLLSQETQYF
many | TRBJ1-1 | TRBV12-3/TRBV12-4 | TRBD1 | TGTGCCAGCAGTTTGGACAGGAAGCACCTCACTGAAGCTTTCTTT | CASSLDRKHLTEAFF
many | TRBJ2-5 | TRBV29-1 | TRBD2 | TGCAGCGTTTTCCCCAGCGGGAAAGAGACCCAGTACTTC | CSVFPSGKETQYF
- | TRBJ2-1 | TRBV20-1 | TRBD2 | TGCAGTGCTGGCCTAGCGGGAGGGGGCACCACCTACAATGAGCAGTTCTTC | CSAGLAGGGTTYNEQFF
many | TRBJ2-2 | TRBV7-9 | - | TGTGCCAGCAGCTTCGTGGGGTACACCGGGGAGCTGTTTTTT | CASSFVGYTGELFF
- | TRBJ1-4 | TRBV29-1 | - | TGCAGCGTTGAGGGCGCGGATGAAAAACTGTTTTTT | CSVEGADEKLFF
few | TRBJ2-2 | TRBV5-1 | TRBD1 | TGCGCCAGCAGCGGGGGACAGAGAAACACCGGGGAGCTGTTTTTT | CASSGGQRNTGELFF
many | TRBJ2-1 | TRBV28 | TRBD2 | TGTGCCAGCAGTTTACAGCGGGAGGTGGCCTACAATGAGCAGTTCTTC | CASSLQREVAYNEQFF
- | TRBJ2-1 | TRBV20-1 | - | TGCAGTGCTAGACGGGGACTTCCTAATAATGAGCAGTTCTTC | CSARRGLPNNEQFF
many | TRBJ2-1 | TRBV11-2 | - | TGTGCCAGCAGCCCCGGGGAGGTCTCCTACAATGAGCAGTTCTTC | CASSPGEVSYNEQFF
- | TRBJ2-7 | TRBV5-4 | TRBD1 | TGTGCCAGCAGCTTGTCCTGGACAGGGGCGTACGAGCAGTACTTC | CASSLSWTGAYEQYF
many | TRBJ2-7 | TRBV7-8 | TRBD1 | TGTGCCAGCAGCCGGGACAGGGTTTTCGAGCAGTACTTC | CASSRDRVFEQYF
few | TRBJ2-7 | TRBV20-1 | TRBD2 | TGCAGTGCTAGCGGGAGGGAGGTAACCGAGCAGTACTTC | CSASGREVTEQYF
- | TRBJ2-1 | TRBV9 | - | TGTGCCAGCAGTACGGGGAGCGGTACCTACAATGAGCAGTTCTTC | CASSTGSGTYNEQFF
- | TRBJ1-6 | TRBV28 | TRBD1 | TGTGCCAGCAGTCTCCGGGACAGAGGGGCACCCCTCCACTTT | CASSLRDRGAPLHF
- | TRBJ2-7 | TRBV6-2/TRBV6-3 | - | TGTGCCAGCAGTTATACGACAGGAACCGAGCAGTACTTC | CASSYTTGTEQYF
few | TRBJ2-5 | TRBV7-6 | - | TGTGCCAGCAGCTTAGTGAGTCCGGGCCAAGAGACCCAGTACTTC | CASSLVSPGQETQYF
many | TRBJ2-3 | TRBV7-2 | TRBD2 | TGTGCCAGCAGCTTAGCAGTTACTCCGGGACTAGCGGGCACAGATACGCAGTATTTT | CASSLAVTPGLAGTDTQYF
- | TRBJ2-1 | TRBV12-3/TRBV12-4 | - | TGTGCCAGCAGTTTATTTGGGCTGGGGGAGCAGTTCTTC | CASSLFGLGEQFF
many | TRBJ2-1 | TRBV7-9 | - | TGTGCCAGCAGCCCGCCCGACAATGAGCAGTTCTTC | CASSPPDNEQFF
many | TRBJ1-5 | TRBV19 | - | TGTGCCAGTACCACGGTGGGCGGACCGACTCGTATCCAGCCCCAGCATTTT | CASTTVGGPTRIQPQHF
- | TRBJ2-5 | TRBV24-1 | - | TGTGCCACCAGTGATCCCCGAGGTAGCGGAGAGACCCAGTACTTC | CATSDPRGSGETQYF
- | TRBJ2-7 | TRBV7-2 | - | TGTGCCAGCAGGGGGGTTAGCCGCTACGAGCAGTACTTC | CASRGVSRYEQYF
once | TRBJ1-3 | TRBV15 | - | TGTGCCACCAGCACCCCCGAATTAGGAAACACCATATATTTT | CATSTPELGNTIYF
many | TRBJ2-7 | TRBV28 | - | TGTGCCAGCAGACTCTTAGCAGATCTGGACGAGCAGTACTTC | CASRLLADLDEQYF
many | TRBJ2-3 | TRBV12-5 | TRBD2 | TGTGCTAGTGGTTTCGGCGGGAGTGGGGATACGCAGTATTTT | CASGFGGSGDTQYF
few | TRBJ2-7 | TRBV20-1 | - | TGCAGTGCCCCCGCTGGGGCTCGATACTACGAGCAGTACTTC | CSAPAGARYYEQYF
many | TRBJ2-1 | TRBV7-2 | TRBD2 | TGTGCCAGCAGCGCAATAGGTTGGGGGGGACTCCGACCTCAGGAGCAGTTCTTC | CASSAIGWGGLRPQEQFF
many | TRBJ2-5 | TRBV7-3 | TRBD2 | TGTGCCAGCAGCCTACTAGCGGGAGGGCCCCAAGAGACCCAGTACTTC | CASSLLAGGPQETQYF
few | TRBJ2-1 | TRBV29-1 | - | TGCAGCGTTGGCCGAGGGAGCGGGGAGCAGTTCTTC | CSVGRGSGEQFF
many | TRBJ2-1 | TRBV6-2/TRBV6-3 | - | TGTGCCAGCGATGCCCCATACGGAAATGAGCAGTTCTTC | CASDAPYGNEQFF
- | TRBJ2-6 | TRBV6-4 | - | TGTGCCAGCCGCGAGAACGGGGCCAACGTCCTGACTTTC | CASRENGANVLTF
many | TRBJ1-1 | TRBV11-2 | TRBD1 | TGTGCCAGCAGCCCAAGGTTACAGGGGCGAGGGAACACTGAAGCTTTCTTT | CASSPRLQGRGNTEAFF
many | TRBJ2-5 | TRBV7-2 | - | TGTGCCAGCAGCCCAGGAGGGGCGCGGGGCCAAGAGACCCAGTACTTC | CASSPGGARGQETQYF
many | TRBJ2-3 | TRBV6-4 | TRBD2 | TGTGCCAGCAGTCCCAGCGGGGGGGGTGCAGATACGCAGTATTTT | CASSPSGGGADTQYF
many | TRBJ2-5 | TRBV7-8 | - | TGTGCCAGCAGCAAGGGGGTGCGGGAGCTAACAAAGACCCAGTACTTC | CASSKGVRELTKTQYF
few | TRBJ2-6 | TRBV20-1 | - | TGCAGTGCTCCCCAGACTAGAGTCAACTCTGGGGCCAACGTCCTGACTTTC | CSAPQTRVNSGANVLTF
- | TRBJ2-5 | TRBV6-2/TRBV6-3 | TRBD2 | TGTGCCAGCAGTTACTCGGCGGCCGCTGCACTAGCGGCCATCCAAGAGACCCAGTACTTC | CASSYSAAAALAAIQETQYF
- | TRBJ2-2 | TRBV20-1 | - | TGCAGTGCTAGACACGGCCAAAGACTGGGTAACACCGGGGAGCTGTTTTTT | CSARHGQRLGNTGELFF
many | TRBJ1-1 | TRBV6-1 | - | TGTGCCAGCAGTGAAGCCGAAGGGATTCGAGAGACTTTCTTT | CASSEAEGIRETFF
- | TRBJ2-1 | TRBV28 | TRBD1 | TGTGCCAGCAGTTTATTAGGGGGCGGGCAGTTCTTC | CASSLLGGGQFF
- | TRBJ2-1 | TRBV25-1 | TRBD2 | TGTGCCAGCAGTGATTTGGGACTAGCGGGTGTCGAGCAGTTCTTC | CASSDLGLAGVEQFF
many | TRBJ2-1 | TRBV6-4 | TRBD1 | TGTGCCAGCAGCCCGGGACCAGGGGGCAATGAGCAGTTCTTC | CASSPGPGGNEQFF
many | TRBJ2-1 | TRBV28 | TRBD2 | TGTGCCAGCAGTCGAGGGTCATTCGGCGGGAGGGGAAGCTCCTACAATGAGCAGTTCTTC | CASSRGSFGGRGSSYNEQFF